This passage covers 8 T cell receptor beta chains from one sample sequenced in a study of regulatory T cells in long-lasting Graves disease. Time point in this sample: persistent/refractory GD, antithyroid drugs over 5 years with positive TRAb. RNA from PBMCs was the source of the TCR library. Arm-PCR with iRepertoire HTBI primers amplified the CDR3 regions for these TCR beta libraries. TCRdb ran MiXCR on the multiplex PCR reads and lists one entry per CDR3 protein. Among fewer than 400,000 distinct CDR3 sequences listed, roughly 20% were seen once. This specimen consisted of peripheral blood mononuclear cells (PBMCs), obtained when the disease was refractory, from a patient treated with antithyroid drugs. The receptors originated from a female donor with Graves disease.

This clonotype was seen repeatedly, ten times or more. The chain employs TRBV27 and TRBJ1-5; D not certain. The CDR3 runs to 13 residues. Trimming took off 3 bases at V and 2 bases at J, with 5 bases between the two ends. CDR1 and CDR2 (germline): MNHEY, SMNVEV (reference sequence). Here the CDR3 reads CASSFRGNQPQHF. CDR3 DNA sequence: TGTGCCAGCAGTTTTCGAGGCAATCAGCCCCAGCATTTT.

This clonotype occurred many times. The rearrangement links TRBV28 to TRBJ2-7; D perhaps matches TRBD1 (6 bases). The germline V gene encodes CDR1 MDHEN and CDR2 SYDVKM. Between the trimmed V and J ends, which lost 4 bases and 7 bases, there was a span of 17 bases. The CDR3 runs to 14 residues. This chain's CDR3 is CASSSPGTTQEQYF. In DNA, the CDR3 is TGTGCCAGCAGTTCTCCCGGGACAACTCAAGAGCAGTACTTC.

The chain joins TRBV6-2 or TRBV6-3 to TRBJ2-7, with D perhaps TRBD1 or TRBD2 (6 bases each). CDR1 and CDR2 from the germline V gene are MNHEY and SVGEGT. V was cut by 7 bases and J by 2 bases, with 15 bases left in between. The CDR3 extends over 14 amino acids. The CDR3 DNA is TGTGCCAGCATGAGACAGGAGGGGGCCTACGAGCAGTACTTC. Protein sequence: CASMRQEGAYEQYF.

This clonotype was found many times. CDR3 in amino acids: CASSSPRGDREETQYF. The CDR3 DNA sequence: TGTGCCAGCAGCTCGCCGAGGGGGGACAGGGAAGAGACCCAGTACTTC. This chain joins TRBV11-2 and TRBJ2-5; 9 nucleotides align to TRBD1. Per the germline V gene, CDR1 is SGHAT and CDR2 is FQNNGV. V was clipped by 4 bases and J by 3 bases; unmatched bases: 9. CDR3 size: 16 residues.

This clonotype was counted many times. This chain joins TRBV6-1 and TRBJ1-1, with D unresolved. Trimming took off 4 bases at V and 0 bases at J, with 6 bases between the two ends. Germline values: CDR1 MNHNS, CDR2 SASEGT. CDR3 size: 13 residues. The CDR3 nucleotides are TGTGCCAGCAGTGCAACGCTGAACACTGAAGCTTTCTTT. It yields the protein CASSATLNTEAFF.

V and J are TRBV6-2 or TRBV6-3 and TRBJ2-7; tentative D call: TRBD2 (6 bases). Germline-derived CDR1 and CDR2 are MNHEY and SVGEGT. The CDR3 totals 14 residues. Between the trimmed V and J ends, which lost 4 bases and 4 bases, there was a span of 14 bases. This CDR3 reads CASSFTGDSYEQYF. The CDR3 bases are TGTGCCAGCAGTTTTACGGGAGATTCGTACGAGCAGTACTTC.

CDR3 region: CATSPRTSNEKLFF. DNA of the CDR3: TGTGCCACCAGCCCCAGGACCTCAAATGAAAAACTGTTTTTT. The V and J genes are TRBV15 and TRBJ1-4; no reliable D call. Germline V lookup: CDR1 LNHNV, CDR2 YYDKDF (reference sequence). CDR3 length equals 14 residues. V gave up 5 bases and J gave up 5 bases, with 12 bases separating them.

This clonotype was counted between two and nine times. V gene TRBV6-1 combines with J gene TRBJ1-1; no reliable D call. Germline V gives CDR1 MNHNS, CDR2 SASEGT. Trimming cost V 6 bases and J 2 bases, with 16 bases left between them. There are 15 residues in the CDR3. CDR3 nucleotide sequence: TGTGCCAGCAGCAAAATGTCCTCGGGAAACACTGAAGCTTTCTTT. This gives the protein CASSKMSSGNTEAFF.